The present T cell receptor (beta chain) was sequenced within a study of blood T cell repertoires in COVID-19. CDR3 length: 18 residues. The germline gives CDR1 MNHNS, CDR2 SASEGT. V trimming: 0 bases; J trimming: 2 bases; junction bases outside the gene matches: 13. Per the original methods: Amplification of reference gene primers was used by the study to estimate nucleated cell counts. Sequenced by immunoSEQ multiplex PCR; TCRdb stores in-frame clones only, minus some. The V and J calls and the clone size are those of that table, but D and trimming were determined from the DNA. Among roughly 82,000 clones listed, approximately 82% were seen once.

The chain is built from TRBV6-1 and TRBJ2-7; 7 bases are shared with TRBD2. Sequencing input: peripheral blood. The origin of this receptor is a woman in her sixties with acute or convalescent COVID-19. The CDR3 loop is CASSEAIVAGEVTYEQYF. CDR3 DNA sequence: TGTGCCAGCAGTGAAGCCATCGTGGCGGGAGAAGTCACCTACGAGCAGTACTTC.